Sequencing of this T cell receptor (beta chain) was carried out in a study of cytomegalovirus exposure and HLA in healthy donors. This CDR3 has 13 amino acids. The V and J ends lost 9 bases and 7 bases respectively, with 18 bases between them. Germline V gene lookup returns CDR1 MNHEY and CDR2 SVGAGI. Produced via immunoSEQ multiplex PCR; TCRdb's table is partial and in-frame only. The table shows around 160,000 clones, with 88% occurring only once. The sequenced sample was PBMCs. The clonotype comes from a man younger than 30 in good health and CMV-seronegative. The chain is built from TRBV6-5 and TRBJ1-2, with TRBD1 as a possible D gene (6 bases). The CDR3 loop reads CASASARGSGYTF. CDR3 sequence (DNA): TGTGCCAGTGCGAGCGCCAGGGGTAGTGGCTACACCTTC.